This T cell receptor beta chain came from a study of kidney transplant recipient with SARS-CoV-2 infection. The CDR3 sequence runs 19 residues, both termini included. TCRdb processed the reads anew with MiXCR; each CDR3 protein has one entry. The sample lists 200,000 to 300,000 distinct CDR3 sequences; around 28% were seen once. This clonotype has at least ten counts. No DNA is shown, since the ends of the CDR3 on it are uncertain; the CDR3 is the one TCRdb lists. This clonotype was obtained from a male patient between 25 and 40 years old who had COVID-19 and was a kidney transplant recipient. Some T cells may originate from the graft donor. The V gene is TRBV7-5, the J gene TRBJ1-2. TRBV7-5 is a listed pseudogene. Sample: a blood sample, taken at baseline and on day 111 from a kidney transplant recipient. CDR3: CISVPELRIEVGKTYGYTF.